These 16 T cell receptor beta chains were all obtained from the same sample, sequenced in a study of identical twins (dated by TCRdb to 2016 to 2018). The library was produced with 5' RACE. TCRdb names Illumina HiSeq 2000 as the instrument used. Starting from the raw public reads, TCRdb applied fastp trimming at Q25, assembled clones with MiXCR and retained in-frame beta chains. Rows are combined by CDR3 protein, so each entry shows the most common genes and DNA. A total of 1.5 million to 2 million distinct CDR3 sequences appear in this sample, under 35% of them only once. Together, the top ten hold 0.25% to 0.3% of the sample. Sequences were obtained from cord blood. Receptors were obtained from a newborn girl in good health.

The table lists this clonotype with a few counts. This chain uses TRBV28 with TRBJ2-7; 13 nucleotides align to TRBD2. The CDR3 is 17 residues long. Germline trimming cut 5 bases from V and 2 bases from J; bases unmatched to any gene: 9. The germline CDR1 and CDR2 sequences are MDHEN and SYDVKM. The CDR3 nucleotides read TGTGCCAGCAGTCTTCGGACTAGCGGGAGTAAGACCTACGAGCAGTACTTC. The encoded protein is CASSLRTSGSKTYEQYF.

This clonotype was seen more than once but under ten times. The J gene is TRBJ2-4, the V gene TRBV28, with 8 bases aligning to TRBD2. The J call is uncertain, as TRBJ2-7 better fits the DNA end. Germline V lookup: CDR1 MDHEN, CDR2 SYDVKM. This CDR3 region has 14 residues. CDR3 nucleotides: TGTGCCAGCACACGAAGCGGGAGTCGCGACGAGCAGTACTTC. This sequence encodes CASTRSGSRDEQYF.

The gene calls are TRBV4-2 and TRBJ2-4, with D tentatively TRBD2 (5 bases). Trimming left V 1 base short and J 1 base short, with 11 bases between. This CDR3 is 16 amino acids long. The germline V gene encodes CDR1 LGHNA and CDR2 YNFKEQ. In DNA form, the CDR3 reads TGTGCCAGCAGCCAAGTGCCACGAGGGGCCAAAAACATTCAGTACTTC. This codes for CASSQVPRGAKNIQYF.

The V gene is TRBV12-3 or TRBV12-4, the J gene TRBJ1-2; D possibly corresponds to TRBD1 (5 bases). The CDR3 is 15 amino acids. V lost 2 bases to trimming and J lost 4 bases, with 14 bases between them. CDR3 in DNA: TGTGCCAGCAGTTTAAGGAGGGGAAGAAGCTATGGCTACACCTTC. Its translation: CASSLRRGRSYGYTF.

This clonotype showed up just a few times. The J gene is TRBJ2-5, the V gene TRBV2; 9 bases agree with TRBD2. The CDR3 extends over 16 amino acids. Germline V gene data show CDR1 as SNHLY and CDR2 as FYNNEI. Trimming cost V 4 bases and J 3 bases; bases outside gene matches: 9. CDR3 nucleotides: TGTGCCAGCAGTGTAGGGGCTAGCGGGATTAAAGAGACCCAGTACTTC. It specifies CASSVGASGIKETQYF.

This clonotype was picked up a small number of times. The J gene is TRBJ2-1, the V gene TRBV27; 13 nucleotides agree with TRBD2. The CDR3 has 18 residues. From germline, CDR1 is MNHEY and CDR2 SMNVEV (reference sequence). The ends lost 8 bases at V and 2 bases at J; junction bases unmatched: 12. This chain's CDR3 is CASGSAGTSGIPYNEQFF. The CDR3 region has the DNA TGTGCCAGCGGTTCTGCTGGGACTAGCGGGATTCCCTACAATGAGCAGTTCTTC.

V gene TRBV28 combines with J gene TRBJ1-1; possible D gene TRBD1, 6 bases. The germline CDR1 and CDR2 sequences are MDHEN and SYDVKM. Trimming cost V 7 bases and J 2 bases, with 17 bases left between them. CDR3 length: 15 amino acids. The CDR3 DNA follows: TGTGCCAGCACCCGTCAGGGGACTTATAACACTGAAGCTTTCTTT. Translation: CASTRQGTYNTEAFF.

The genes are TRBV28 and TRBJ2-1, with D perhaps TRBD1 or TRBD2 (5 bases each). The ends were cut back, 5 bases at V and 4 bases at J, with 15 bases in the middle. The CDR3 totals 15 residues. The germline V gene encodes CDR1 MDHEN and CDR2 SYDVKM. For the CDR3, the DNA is TGTGCCAGCAGTCCATCAGACAGACTATACAATGAGCAGTTCTTC. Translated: CASSPSDRLYNEQFF.

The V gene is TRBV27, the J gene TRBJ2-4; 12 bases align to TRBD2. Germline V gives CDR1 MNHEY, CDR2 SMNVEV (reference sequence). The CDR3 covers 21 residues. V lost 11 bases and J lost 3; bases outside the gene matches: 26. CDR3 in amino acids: CAQARGAMTSGSGGNKNIQYF. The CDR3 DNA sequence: TGTGCCCAAGCTAGGGGCGCGATGACTAGCGGGAGCGGGGGAAACAAAAACATTCAGTACTTC.

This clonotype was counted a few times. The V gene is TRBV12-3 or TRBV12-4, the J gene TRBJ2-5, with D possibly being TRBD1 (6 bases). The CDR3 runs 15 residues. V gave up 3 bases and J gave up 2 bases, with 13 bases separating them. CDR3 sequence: CASSFNREPQETQYF. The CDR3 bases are TGTGCCAGCAGTTTTAACAGGGAACCTCAAGAGACCCAGTACTTC.

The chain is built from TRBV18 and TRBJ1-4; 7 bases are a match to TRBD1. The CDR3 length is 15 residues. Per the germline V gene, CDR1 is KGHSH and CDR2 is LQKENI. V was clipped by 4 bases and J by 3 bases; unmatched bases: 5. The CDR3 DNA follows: TGTGCCAGCTCACGAATCGGGACAGCTAATGAAAAACTGTTTTTT. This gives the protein CASSRIGTANEKLFF.

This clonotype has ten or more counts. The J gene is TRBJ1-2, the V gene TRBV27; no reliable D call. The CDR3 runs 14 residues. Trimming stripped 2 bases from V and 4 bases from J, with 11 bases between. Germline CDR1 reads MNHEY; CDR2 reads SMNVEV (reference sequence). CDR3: CASSLRGRGYGYTF. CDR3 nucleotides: TGTGCCAGCAGTTTAAGAGGGCGGGGCTATGGCTACACCTTC.

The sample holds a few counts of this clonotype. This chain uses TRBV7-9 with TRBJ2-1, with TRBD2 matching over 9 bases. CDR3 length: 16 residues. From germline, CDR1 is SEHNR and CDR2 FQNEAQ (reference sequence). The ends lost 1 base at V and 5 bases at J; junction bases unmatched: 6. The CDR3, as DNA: TGTGCCAGCAGCTTAGGTCCCCTAGCGGGGAACAATGAGCAGTTCTTC. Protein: CASSLGPLAGNNEQFF.

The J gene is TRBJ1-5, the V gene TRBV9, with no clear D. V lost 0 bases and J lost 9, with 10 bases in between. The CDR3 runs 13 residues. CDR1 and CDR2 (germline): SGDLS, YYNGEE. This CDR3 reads CASSVAPSGPQHF. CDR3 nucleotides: TGTGCCAGCAGCGTAGCTCCGTCCGGGCCCCAGCATTTT.

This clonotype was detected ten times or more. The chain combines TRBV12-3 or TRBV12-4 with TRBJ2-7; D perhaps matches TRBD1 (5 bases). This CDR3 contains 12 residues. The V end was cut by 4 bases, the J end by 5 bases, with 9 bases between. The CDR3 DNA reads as TGTGCCAGCAGTTCGTTAGGGGACGAGCAGTACTTC. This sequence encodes CASSSLGDEQYF.

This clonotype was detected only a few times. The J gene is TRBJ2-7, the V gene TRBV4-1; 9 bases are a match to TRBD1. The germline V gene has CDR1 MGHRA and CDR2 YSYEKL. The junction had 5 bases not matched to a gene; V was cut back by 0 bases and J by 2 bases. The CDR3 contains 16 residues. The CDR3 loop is CASSQEEGTGPYEQYF. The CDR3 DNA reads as TGCGCCAGCAGCCAAGAGGAAGGGACAGGGCCCTACGAGCAGTACTTC.